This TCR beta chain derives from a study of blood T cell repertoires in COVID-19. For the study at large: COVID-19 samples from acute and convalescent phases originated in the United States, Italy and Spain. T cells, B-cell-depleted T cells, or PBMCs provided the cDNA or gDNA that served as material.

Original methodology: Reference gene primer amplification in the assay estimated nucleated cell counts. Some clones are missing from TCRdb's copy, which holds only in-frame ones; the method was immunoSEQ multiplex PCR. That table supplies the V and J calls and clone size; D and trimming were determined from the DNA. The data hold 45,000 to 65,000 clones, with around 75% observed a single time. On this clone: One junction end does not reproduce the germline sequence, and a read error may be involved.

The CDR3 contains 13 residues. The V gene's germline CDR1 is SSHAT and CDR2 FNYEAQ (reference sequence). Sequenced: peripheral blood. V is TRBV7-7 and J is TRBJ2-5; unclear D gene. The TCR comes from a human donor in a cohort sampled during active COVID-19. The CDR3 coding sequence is TGTGCTAGCAGCTTAGACTCCCTGGAGACCCAGTACTTC. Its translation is CASSLDSLETQYF.